Described below is a single T cell receptor (beta chain) sequence and its context. As yet, its antigen is unknown. Treatment specified: 19 received Ad26.COV2.S at low or high dose, single or two shots; roughly 5 received placebo; per-sample allocation not given. Specimens were obtained on day 63 following the first vaccine or placebo injection. An adult of 18-55 years in Boston served as donor. These data come from a study of Ad26.COV2.S vaccination and SARS-CoV-2 variants. For the study at large: It was the COV1001 Ad26.COV2.S trial arm that included the donor. Administration of Ad26.COV2.S was intramuscular, either once or twice 56 days apart.

Clones were read by immunoSEQ multiplex PCR, and TCRdb kept only the in-frame ones, dropping some. The sample contains roughly 400,000 clones, roughly 91% of which appear only once. The study's findings and limits: It was vaccine recipients, not placebo recipients, who had the higher spike-specific TCR breadth.

V shed 4 bases and J shed 1 base, with 15 bases lying between them. CDR3 length equals 16 residues. The germline V gene has CDR1 SGHDT and CDR2 YYEEEE. The sequence derives from a person between 18 and 59 years old who received the Ad26.COV2.S COVID-19 vaccine or a placebo. The sequencing here drew on peripheral blood, taken in a trial of Ad26.COV2.S vaccine versus placebo. The genes are TRBV5-6 and TRBJ1-5, with no clear D. The DNA of the CDR3 is TGTGCCAGCAGCCTAAGGGCCGGAGGGAGCAATCAGCCCCAGCATTTT. Its protein product is CASSLRAGGSNQPQHF.